Listed here are 8 T cell receptor beta chains from one sample, sequenced in a study of T-cell memory formation after mild COVID-19. TCRdb ran MiXCR on the 5' RACE reads and lists one entry per CDR3 protein. This sample has under 650,000 distinct CDR3 sequences, with approximately 18% found just once. Sequencing was carried out using PBMCs or a T cell subset sorted from them (not recorded which). The receptors were sampled from an adult woman who had mild COVID-19 (a few samples of this study predate the infection). Cell type and time point are not known.

V is TRBV3-1 and J is TRBJ1-6; TRBD1 is a possible D gene (5 bases). The germline CDR1 and CDR2 sequences are LGHDT and YNNKEL (reference sequence). V lost 0 bases, J lost 7 bases, and 22 bases lay in between. The length of the CDR3 is 19 residues. CDR3 DNA: TGTGCCAGCAGCCAAGAAAGGGGAAACCCGGCAGGGAAAAATTCACCCCTCCACTTT. This translates into CASSQERGNPAGKNSPLHF.

This clonotype occurred a few times. Here the CDR3 reads CASSQEKEGPTGELFF. CDR3 nucleotides: TGTGCCAGCAGCCAAGAGAAGGAGGGCCCCACCGGGGAGCTGTTTTTT. This rearrangement joins TRBV3-1 to TRBJ2-2; the D gene is possibly TRBD2 (6 bases). In germline, CDR1 is LGHDT, CDR2 YNNKEL (reference sequence). The CDR3 totals 16 residues. The germline V and J ends were trimmed by 0 bases and 4 bases, with 12 bases remaining between them.

The chain uses TRBV12-3 or TRBV12-4 and TRBJ2-3; D uncertain. The CDR3 loop spans 17 amino acids. V was pared by 1 base and J by 0 bases, with 14 bases between. The CDR3 reads CASSLDGGDLSTDTQYF. CDR3 bases: TGTGCCAGCAGTTTAGACGGCGGCGATCTTAGCACAGATACGCAGTATTTT.

This clonotype was detected a few times. The CDR3 loop reads CASSLNPVPIEQYF. Written as DNA, the CDR3 is TGCGCCAGCAGCTTGAATCCGGTACCGATTGAGCAGTACTTC. V gene TRBV5-1 combines with J gene TRBJ2-7; D is uncertain. Germline CDR1 and CDR2: SGHRS and YFSETQ. The CDR3 totals 14 residues. Trimming shortened V by 1 base and J by 7 bases, and 15 bases separated the two germline ends.

J is TRBJ2-1 and V is TRBV4-2, with D perhaps TRBD2 (5 bases). CDR3 length: 13 residues. Germline loops: CDR1 LGHNA, CDR2 YNFKEQ. Trimming left V 1 base short and J 9 bases short, with 10 bases between. The DNA for the CDR3 is TGTGCCAGCAGCCAAGTTTCGGGGTTTGAGCAGTTCTTC. Its translation is CASSQVSGFEQFF.

The rearrangement uses TRBV6-5 and TRBJ2-2; D tentatively reads TRBD1 or TRBD2 (6 bases each). The CDR3 is 19 residues long. Trimming removed 10 bases at V and 6 bases at J, with 33 bases between. The germline V gene encodes CDR1 MNHEY and CDR2 SVGAGI. CDR3 bases: TGTGCCACAATTCCCTCCCGTTACTCGGGGGCAGGAAGGTCCGGGGAGCTGTTTTTT. Protein product: CATIPSRYSGAGRSGELFF.

The chain carries TRBV5-4 and TRBJ2-3; a possible D gene is TRBD2 (5 bases). The V and J ends lost 0 bases and 5 bases respectively, with 13 bases between them. This CDR3 is built from 15 residues. CDR1 is SGHNT and CDR2 is YYREEE in the germline V gene (reference sequence). In DNA form, the CDR3 reads TGTGCCAGCAGCTTGGCGGGGAACCCCGGAGATACGCAGTATTTT. Protein sequence: CASSLAGNPGDTQYF.

The chain is built from TRBV4-1 and TRBJ2-7; 9 bases map to TRBD1. CDR1 is MGHRA and CDR2 is YSYEKL in the germline V gene. Losses at the gene ends were 3 bases for V and 0 bases for J; bases not matched to a gene: 9. This CDR3 is 17 amino acids long. CDR3 amino acids: CASSHTPGTGTSYEQYF. The CDR3 coding sequence is TGCGCCAGCAGCCATACCCCCGGGACAGGGACCTCCTACGAGCAGTACTTC.